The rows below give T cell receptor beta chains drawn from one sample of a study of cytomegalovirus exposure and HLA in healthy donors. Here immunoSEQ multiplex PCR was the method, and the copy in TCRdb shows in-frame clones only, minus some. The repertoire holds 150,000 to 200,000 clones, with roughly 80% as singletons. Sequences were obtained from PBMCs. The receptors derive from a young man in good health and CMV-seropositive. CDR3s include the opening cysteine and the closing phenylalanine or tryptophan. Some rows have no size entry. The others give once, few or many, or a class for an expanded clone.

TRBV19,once,CASSTAGEHNQPQHF
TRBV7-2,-,CASSLSLAGDLQETQYF
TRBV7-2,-,CASSAGGGYSSEQFF
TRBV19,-,CASQRERGSVTDTQYF
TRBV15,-,CATSRDSGYLGNTIYF
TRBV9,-,CASSPRKGGGPSYEQYF
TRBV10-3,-,CAISERTGIDSPLHF
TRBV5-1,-,CASSLALQGPSSYEQYF
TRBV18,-,CASSPPSKGDEQYF
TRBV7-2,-,CASSLPGQPYNEQFF
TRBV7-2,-,CASSYFYFSGVSSYNEQFF
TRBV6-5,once,CASSYRTGDTEAFF
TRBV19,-,CASSIDLGTAFNYGYTF
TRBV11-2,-,CASSFLESGNTIYF
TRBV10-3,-,CAISDPDRTSGLRTGELFF
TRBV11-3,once,CASSLRGGRTDTQYF
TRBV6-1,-,CASSGAAGAGSYEQYF
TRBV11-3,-,CASSLGGQGGTEAFF
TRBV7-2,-,CASSLARGQRSYGYTF
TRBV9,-,CASSGGGLAKNIQYF
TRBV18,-,CASSPPGGVGTDTQYF
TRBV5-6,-,CASSLGGFFSGNTIYF
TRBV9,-,CASSEGWGGYNEQFF
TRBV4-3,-,CASSQDVQGRAYEQYF
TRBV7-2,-,CASSFSTSRGVPQYF
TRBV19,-,CASTRRGGDNYGYTF
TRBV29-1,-,CSVELQDYEQYF
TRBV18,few,CASSPPGGSNSNQPQHF
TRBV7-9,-,CASSLRAGGSHWEQFF
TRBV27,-,CASASTGDYEQYF
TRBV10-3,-,CAISERGNYGYTF
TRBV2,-,CASSGTRGTGAKNIQYF
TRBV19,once,CASSGAKGYNEQFF
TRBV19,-,CASSVTGRLRTDTQYF
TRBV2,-,CANNILADFYNEQFF
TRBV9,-,CASSLRDRGYLGYGYTF
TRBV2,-,CASIPGTGSNEAFF
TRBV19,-,CASSIGTGLNEKLFF
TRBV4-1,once,CASSQEQGWNEKLFF
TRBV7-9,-,CASSPAGDAQETQYF
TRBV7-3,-,CASSRGQGAYNEQFF
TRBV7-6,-,CASNPGGVGFIGELFF
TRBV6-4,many,CASSDFGTSGGSYNEQFF
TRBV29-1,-,CSVFYYEQYF
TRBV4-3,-,CASSQDTSGRGREAFF
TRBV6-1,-,CASSTDRPISPLHF
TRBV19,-,CARRTQGSEAFF
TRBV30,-,CAWSDRDDQPQHF
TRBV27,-,CASSSQPHSIAKNIQYF
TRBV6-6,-,CASSSGQGANYGYTF
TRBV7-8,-,CASSVQGDTEAFF